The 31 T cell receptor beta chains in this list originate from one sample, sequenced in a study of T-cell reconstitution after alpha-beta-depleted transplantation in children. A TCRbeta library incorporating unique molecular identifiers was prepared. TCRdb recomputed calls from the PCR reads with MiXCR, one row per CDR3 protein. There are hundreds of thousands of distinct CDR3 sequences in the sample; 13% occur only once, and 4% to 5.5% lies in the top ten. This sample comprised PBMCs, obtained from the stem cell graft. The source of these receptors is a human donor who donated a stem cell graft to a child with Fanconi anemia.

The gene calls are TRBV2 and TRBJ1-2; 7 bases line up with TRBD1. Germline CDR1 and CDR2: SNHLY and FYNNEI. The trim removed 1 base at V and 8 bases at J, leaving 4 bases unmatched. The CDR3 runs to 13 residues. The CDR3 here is CASSEVQGRGYTF. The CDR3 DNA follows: TGTGCCAGCAGTGAAGTACAGGGGAGAGGCTACACCTTC.

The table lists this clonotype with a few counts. The CDR3 loop is CSVEDYAGDYGYTF. The CDR3 DNA reads TGCAGCGTTGAAGATTATGCAGGAGACTATGGCTACACCTTC. The gene calls are TRBV29-1 and TRBJ1-2; D is unclear. Trimming took 0 bases from V and 3 from J, leaving 11 bases between them. The germline V gene encodes CDR1 SQVTM and CDR2 ANQGSEA. This CDR3 has 14 amino acids.

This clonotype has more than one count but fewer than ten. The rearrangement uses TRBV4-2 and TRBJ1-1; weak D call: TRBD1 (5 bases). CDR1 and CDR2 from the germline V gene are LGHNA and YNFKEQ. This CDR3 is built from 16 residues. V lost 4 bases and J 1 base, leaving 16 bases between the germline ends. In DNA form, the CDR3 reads TGTGCCAGCAGCCCACCACGGGACGGCTCGAACACTGAAGCTTTCTTT. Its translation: CASSPPRDGSNTEAFF.

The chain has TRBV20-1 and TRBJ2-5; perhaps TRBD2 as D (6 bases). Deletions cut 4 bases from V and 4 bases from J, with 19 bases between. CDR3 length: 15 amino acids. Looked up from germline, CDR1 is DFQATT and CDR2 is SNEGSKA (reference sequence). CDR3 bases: TGCAGTGCTATCACCGGGACTCCCACCGGAGAGACCCAGTACTTC. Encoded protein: CSAITGTPTGETQYF.

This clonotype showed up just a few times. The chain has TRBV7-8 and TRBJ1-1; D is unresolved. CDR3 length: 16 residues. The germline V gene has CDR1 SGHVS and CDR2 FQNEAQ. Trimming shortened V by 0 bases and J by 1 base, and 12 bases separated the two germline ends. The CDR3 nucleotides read TGTGCCAGCAGCTTAGCGGCCGGGGTCCCGAACACTGAAGCTTTCTTT. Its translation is CASSLAAGVPNTEAFF.

Here the CDR3 reads CASRKTGTGGTGELFF. CDR3 in DNA: TGTGCCAGCAGGAAAACCGGGACGGGTGGAACCGGGGAGCTGTTTTTT. This chain connects TRBV12-3 or TRBV12-4 to TRBJ2-2; D assignment may be TRBD1 or TRBD2 (5 bases each). The CDR3 runs to 16 residues. V was clipped by 6 bases and J by 5 bases, with 19 bases between them.

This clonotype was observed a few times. CDR3 sequence reads: CASSPPYLSGNTIYF. The DNA for the CDR3 is TGTGCCAGCTCACCACCATACCTCTCTGGAAACACCATATATTTT. The rearrangement uses TRBV18 and TRBJ1-3, with D unclear. V lost 0 bases and J 0 bases, leaving 6 bases between the germline ends. The V gene's germline CDR1 is KGHSH and CDR2 LQKENI. CDR3 size: 15 residues.

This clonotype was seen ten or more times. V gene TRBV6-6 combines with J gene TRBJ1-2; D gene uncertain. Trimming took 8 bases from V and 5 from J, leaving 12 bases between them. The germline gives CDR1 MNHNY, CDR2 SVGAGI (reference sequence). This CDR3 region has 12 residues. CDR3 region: CASGALQYGYTF. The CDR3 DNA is TGTGCCAGCGGTGCGCTCCAATATGGCTACACCTTC.

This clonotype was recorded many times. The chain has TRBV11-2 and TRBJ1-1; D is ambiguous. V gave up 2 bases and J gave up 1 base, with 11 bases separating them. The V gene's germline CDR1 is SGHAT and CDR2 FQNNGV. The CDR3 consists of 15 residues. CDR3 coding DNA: TGTGCCAGCAGCTTAAGACATTTGAGGAACACTGAAGCTTTCTTT. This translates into CASSLRHLRNTEAFF.

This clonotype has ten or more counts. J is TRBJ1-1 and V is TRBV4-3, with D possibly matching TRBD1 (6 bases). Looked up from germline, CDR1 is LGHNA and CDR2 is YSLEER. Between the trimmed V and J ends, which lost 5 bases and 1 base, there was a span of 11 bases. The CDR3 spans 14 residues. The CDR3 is CASSSVGGNTEAFF. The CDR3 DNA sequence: TGCGCCAGCAGCTCAGTAGGGGGGAACACTGAAGCTTTCTTT.

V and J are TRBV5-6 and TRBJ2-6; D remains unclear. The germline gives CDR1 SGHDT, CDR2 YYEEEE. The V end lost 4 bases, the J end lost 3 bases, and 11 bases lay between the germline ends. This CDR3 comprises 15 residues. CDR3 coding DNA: TGTGCCAGCAGCCCCCTCGGTGGTGGGGCCAACGTCCTGACTTTC. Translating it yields CASSPLGGGANVLTF.

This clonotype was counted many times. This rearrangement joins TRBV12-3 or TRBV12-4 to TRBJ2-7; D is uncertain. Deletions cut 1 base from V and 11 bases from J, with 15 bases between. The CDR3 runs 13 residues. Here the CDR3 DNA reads TGTGCCAGCAGTTTAGGATATGGACCCGGAGAGTACTTC. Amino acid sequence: CASSLGYGPGEYF.

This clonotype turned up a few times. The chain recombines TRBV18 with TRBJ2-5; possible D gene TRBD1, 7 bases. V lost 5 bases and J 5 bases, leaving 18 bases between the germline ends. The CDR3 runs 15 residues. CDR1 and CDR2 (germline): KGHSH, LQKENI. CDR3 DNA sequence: TGTGCCAGCTCATCCGACAGGGAGGTACTGGAGACCCAGTACTTC. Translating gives CASSSDREVLETQYF.

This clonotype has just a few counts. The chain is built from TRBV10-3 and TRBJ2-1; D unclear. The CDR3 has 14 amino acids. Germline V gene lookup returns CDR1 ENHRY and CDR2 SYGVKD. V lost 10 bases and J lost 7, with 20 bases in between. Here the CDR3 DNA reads TGTGCCACCCGAGGAGACAATCAAGGGAATGAGCAGTTCTTC. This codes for CATRGDNQGNEQFF.

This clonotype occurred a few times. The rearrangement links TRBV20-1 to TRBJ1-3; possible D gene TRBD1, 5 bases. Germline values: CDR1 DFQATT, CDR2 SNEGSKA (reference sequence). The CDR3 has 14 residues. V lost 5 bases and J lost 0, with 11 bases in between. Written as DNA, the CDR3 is TGCAGTGCTTGGGGGACCTTCTCTGGAAACACCATATATTTT. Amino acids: CSAWGTFSGNTIYF.

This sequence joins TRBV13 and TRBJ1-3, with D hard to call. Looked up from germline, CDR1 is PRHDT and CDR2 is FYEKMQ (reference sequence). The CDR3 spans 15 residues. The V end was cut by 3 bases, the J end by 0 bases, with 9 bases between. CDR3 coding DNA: TGTGCCAGCAGCTTGGGCGGCAACTCTGGAAACACCATATATTTT. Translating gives CASSLGGNSGNTIYF.

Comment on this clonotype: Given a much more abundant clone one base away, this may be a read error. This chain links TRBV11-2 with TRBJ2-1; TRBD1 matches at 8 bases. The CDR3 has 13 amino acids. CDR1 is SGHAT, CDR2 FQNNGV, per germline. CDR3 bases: TGTGCCTGCAGCCAGGACAGGGACAATGAGCAGTTCTTC. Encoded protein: CACSQDRDNEQFF. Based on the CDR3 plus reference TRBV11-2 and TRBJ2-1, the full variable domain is EAGVAQSPRYKIIEKRQSVAFWCNPISGHATLYWYQQILGQGPKLLIQFQNNGVVDDSQLPKDRFSAERLKGVDSTLKIQPAKLEDSAVYLCACSQDRDNEQFFGPGTRLTVL.

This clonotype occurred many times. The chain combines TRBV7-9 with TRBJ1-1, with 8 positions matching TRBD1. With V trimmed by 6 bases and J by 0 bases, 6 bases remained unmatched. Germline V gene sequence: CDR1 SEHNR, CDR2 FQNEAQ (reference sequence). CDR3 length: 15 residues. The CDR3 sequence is CASRNGQGLNTEAFF. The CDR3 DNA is TGTGCCAGCAGAAACGGACAGGGATTGAACACTGAAGCTTTCTTT.

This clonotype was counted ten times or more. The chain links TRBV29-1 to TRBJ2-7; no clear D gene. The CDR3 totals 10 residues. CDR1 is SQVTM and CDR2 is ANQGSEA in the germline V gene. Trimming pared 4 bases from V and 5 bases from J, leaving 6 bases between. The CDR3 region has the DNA TGCAGCGTTGGGAGCAACGAGCAGTACTTC. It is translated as CSVGSNEQYF.

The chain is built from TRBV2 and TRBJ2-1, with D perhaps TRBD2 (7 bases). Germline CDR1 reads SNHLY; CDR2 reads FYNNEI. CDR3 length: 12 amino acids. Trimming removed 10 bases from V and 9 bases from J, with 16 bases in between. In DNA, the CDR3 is TGTGCCACCCCATGGGGAGGGGGTGAGCAGTTCTTC. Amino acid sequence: CATPWGGGEQFF.

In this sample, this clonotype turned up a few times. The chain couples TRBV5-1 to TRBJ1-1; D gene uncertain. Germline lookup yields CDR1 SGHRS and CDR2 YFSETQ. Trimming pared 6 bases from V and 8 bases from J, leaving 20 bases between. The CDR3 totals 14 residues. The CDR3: CASKDEGSATEAFF. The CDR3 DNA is TGCGCCAGCAAGGACGAGGGCTCCGCCACAGAAGCTTTCTTT.

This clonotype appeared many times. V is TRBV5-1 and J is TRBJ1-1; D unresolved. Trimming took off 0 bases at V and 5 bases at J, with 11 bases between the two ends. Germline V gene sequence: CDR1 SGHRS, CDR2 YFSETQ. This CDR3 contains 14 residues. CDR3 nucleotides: TGCGCCAGCAGCTTGGAGCCGGGTGGGACTGAAGCTTTCTTT. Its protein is CASSLEPGGTEAFF.

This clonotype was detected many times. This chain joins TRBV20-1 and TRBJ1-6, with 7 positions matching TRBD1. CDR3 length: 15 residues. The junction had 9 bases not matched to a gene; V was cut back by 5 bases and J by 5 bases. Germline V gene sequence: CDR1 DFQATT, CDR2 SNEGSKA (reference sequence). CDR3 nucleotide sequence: TGCAGTGCTCCGACTTTGACAGGGAATAATTCACCCCTCCACTTT. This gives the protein CSAPTLTGNNSPLHF.

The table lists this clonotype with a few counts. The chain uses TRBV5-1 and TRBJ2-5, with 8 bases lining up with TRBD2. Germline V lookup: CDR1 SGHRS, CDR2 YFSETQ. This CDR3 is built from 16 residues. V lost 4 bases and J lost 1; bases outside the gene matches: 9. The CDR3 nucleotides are TGCGCCAGCAGCCTCCGTCGGCGGGGGGTCCAAGAGACCCAGTACTTC. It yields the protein CASSLRRRGVQETQYF.

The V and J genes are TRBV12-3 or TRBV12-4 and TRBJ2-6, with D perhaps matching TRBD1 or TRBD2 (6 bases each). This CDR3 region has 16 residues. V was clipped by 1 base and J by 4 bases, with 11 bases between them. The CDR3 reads CASSLGGGSGANVLTF. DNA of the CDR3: TGTGCCAGCAGTTTAGGAGGGGGGTCCGGGGCCAACGTCCTGACTTTC.

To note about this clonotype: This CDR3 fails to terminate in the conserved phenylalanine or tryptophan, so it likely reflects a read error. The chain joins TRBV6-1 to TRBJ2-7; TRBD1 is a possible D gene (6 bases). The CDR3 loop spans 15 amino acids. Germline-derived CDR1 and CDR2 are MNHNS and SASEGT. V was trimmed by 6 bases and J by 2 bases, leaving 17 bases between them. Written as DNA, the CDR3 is TGTGCCAGCAGACAGGCAGGGGCCTTCCCCTACGAGCAGTACGCC. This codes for CASRQAGAFPYEQYA.

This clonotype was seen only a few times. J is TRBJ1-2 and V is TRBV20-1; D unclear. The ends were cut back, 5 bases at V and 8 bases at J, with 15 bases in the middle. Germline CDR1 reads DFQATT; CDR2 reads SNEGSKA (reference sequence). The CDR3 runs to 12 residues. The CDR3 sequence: CSAASLGTGYTF. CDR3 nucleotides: TGCAGTGCTGCCTCCCTTGGTACGGGCTACACCTTC.

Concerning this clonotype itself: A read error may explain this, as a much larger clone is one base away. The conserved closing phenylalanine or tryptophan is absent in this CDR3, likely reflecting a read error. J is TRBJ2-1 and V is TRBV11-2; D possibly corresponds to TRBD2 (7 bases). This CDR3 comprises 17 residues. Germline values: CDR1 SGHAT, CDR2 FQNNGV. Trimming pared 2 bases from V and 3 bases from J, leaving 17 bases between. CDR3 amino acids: CASSLIPGGTYYNEQFY. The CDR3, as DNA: TGTGCCAGCAGCTTAATTCCGGGGGGCACATACTACAATGAGCAGTTCTAC.

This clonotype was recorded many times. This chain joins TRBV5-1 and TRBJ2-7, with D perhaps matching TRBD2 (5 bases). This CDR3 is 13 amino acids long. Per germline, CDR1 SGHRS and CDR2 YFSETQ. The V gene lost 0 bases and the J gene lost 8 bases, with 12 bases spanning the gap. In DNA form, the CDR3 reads TGCGCCAGCAGCTTGGAAGAGAGGGCCAAGCAGTACTTC. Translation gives CASSLEERAKQYF.

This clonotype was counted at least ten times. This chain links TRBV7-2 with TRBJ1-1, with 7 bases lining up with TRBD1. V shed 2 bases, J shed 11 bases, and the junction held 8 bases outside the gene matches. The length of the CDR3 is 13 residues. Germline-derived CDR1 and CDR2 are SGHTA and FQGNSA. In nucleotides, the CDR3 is TGTGCCAGCAGCTTATCCCAGGGGGTCGCGGCTTTCTTT. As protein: CASSLSQGVAAFF.

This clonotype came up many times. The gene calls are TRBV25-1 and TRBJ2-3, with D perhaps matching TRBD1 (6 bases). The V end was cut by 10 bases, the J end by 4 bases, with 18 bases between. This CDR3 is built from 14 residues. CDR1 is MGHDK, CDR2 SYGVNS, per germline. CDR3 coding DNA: TGTGCCACCTCCCCGCAGGGGTCCCCAGATACGCAGTATTTT. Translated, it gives CATSPQGSPDTQYF.